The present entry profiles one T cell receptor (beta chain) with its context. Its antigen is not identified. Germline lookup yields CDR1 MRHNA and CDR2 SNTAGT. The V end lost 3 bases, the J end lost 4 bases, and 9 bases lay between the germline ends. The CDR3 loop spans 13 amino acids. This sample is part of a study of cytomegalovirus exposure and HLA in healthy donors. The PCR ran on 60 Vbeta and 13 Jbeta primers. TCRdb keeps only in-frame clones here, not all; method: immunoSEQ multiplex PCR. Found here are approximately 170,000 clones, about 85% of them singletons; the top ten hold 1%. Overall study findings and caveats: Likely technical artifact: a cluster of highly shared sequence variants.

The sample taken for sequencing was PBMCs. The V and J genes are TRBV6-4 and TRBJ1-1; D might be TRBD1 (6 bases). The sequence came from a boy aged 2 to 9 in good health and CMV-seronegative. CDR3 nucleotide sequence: TGTGCCAGCAGTGAGGCGACAGGCACTGAAGCTTTCTTT. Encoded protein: CASSEATGTEAFF.